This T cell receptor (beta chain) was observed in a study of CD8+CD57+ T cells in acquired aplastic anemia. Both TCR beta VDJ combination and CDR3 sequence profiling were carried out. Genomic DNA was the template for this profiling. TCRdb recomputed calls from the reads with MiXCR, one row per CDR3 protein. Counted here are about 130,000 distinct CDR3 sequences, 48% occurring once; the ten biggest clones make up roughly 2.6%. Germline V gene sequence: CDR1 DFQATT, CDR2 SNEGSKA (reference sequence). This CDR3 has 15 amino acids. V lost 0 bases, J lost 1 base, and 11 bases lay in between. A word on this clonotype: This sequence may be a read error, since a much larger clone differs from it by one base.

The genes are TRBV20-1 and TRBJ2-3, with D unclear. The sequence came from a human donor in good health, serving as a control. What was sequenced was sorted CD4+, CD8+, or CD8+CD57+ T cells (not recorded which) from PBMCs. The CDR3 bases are TGCAGTGCTAGAGAACAAGTGGGCCGCACAGATACGCAGTATTTT. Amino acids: CSAREQVGRTDTQYF.